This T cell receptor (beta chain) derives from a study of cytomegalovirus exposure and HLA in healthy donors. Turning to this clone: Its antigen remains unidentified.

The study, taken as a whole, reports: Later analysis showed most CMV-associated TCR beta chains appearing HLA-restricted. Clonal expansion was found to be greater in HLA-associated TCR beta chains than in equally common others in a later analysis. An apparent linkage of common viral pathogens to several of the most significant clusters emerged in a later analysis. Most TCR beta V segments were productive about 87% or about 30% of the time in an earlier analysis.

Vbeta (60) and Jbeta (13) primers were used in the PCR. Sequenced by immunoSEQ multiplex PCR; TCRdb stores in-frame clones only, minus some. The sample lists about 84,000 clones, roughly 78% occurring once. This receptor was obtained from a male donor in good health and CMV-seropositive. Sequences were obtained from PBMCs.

The chain's CDR3 is CASSPKAGGSHDEQFF. CDR3 bases: TGTGCCAGCTCACCAAAAGCGGGGGGGAGCCACGATGAGCAGTTCTTC. The V gene is TRBV18, the J gene TRBJ2-1; 10 nucleotides agree with TRBD2. V shed 2 bases and J 8 bases; nucleotides not matched to a gene: 9. Germline V lookup: CDR1 KGHSH, CDR2 LQKENI. The CDR3 runs to 16 residues. Full variable domain (missing parts from reference TRBV18 and TRBJ2-1): NAGVMQNPRHLVRRRGQEARLRCSPMKGHSHVYWYRQLPEEGLKFMVYLQKENIIDESGMPKERFSAEFPKEGPSILRIQQVVRGDSAAYFCASSPKAGGSHDEQFFGPGTRLTVL.